The clone carrying this T cell receptor beta chain was seen only once. Its antigen is currently unknown. The data stem from a study of OX40 agonist ivuxolimab in advanced cancers. Study background: Partial responses were achieved by three patients, one with hepatocellular carcinoma and two with cutaneous melanoma. General study points: At 0.1 to 3.0 mg/kg, clonal expansion of CD4+ and CD8+ blood T cells had occurred by week 6. The average count of expanded clones was higher among CD8+ T cells than among CD4+.

The V end lost 3 bases, the J end lost 6 bases, and 11 bases lay between the germline ends. Germline V gene lookup returns CDR1 MNHEY and CDR2 SMNVEV (reference sequence). The CDR3 has 14 residues. Assay: immunoSEQ multiplex PCR; the TCRdb copy retains only in-frame clones and omits some. The table has 40,000 to 60,000 clones, roughly 91% seen once. This chain links TRBV27 with TRBJ2-2, with a tentative D call TRBD2 (5 bases). The specimen comprised CD4+ or CD8+ T cells sorted from blood, sampled in a trial of the OX40 agonist ivuxolimab. The sequence was obtained from an adult with an advanced solid tumor such as melanoma, head and neck, liver or kidney cancer. This chain's CDR3 is CASSFKAGSGELFF. Here the CDR3 DNA reads TGTGCCAGCAGTTTTAAGGCGGGTTCCGGGGAGCTGTTTTTT.